This T cell receptor (beta chain) came from a study of blood T cell repertoires in COVID-19. The J segment lost 2 bases and the V segment lost 6 bases, leaving 8 bases of the junction unmatched. CDR1 and CDR2 (germline): SGHRS, YFSETQ. This CDR3 region has 15 residues. Original data processing: Cell counts per sample came from amplifying reference gene primers. The method was immunoSEQ multiplex PCR; TCRdb's version includes in-frame clones alone and lacks a portion of them. D and trimming come from the DNA, and the V and J calls and clone size come from that table. The table has around 250,000 clones, almost 85% seen once; the top ten hold over 12%. Clinical history reported by participants formed the basis on which cohorts were assigned. The study counted Cohort 3 donors as recovered given two negative PCRs, clearance, or symptom resolution.

This chain uses TRBV5-1 with TRBJ2-3; 8 positions match TRBD2. This receptor was taken from a man aged 40-55 years who had recovered from COVID-19. Material for sequencing was PBMCs or T cells enriched from blood (not recorded which). CDR3 in DNA: TGCGCCAGCAAGGCGGGAGGCCCCTACACAGATACGCAGTATTTT. Translated: CASKAGGPYTDTQYF. The complete variable domain, with remaining parts taken from reference TRBV5-1 and TRBJ2-3, reads KAGVTQTPRYLIKTRGQQVTLSCSPISGHRSVSWYQQTPGQGLQFLFEYFSETQRNKGNFPGRFSGRQFSNSRSEMNVSTLELGDSALYLCASKAGGPYTDTQYFGPGTRLTVL.